Listed below are T cell receptor beta chains from one sample, sequenced in a study of shared clonotypes between healthy human individuals. Sequenced by immunoSEQ multiplex PCR; TCRdb stores in-frame clones only, minus some. Of some 380,000 clones listed, about 96% are singletons. Input material: memory CD8+ T cells sorted from blood. These receptors came from a man aged 25 to 40 in good health. Each CDR3 is given with its conserved first and last residue.

J,V,CDR3
TRBJ1-1,TRBV14,CASSQEENTEAFF
TRBJ1-1,TRBV7-9,CASSSTQGLSEAFF
TRBJ1-2,TRBV19,CASSIPGRGYTF
TRBJ1-2,TRBV7-9,CASSSDVPLYGYTF
TRBJ2-5,TRBV7-9,CASSFRRTGGSQETQYF
TRBJ2-5,TRBV5-6,CASSITPGGVETQYF
TRBJ2-1,TRBV2,CASRKSGNGVEQFF
TRBJ2-1,TRBV29-1,CSVSGLAGGYNEQFF
TRBJ2-1,TRBV6-5,CASSYRDLDYEQFF
TRBJ1-1,TRBV6-1,CASSEVPGITEAFF
TRBJ2-3,TRBV29-1,CSVARGSDTQYF
TRBJ2-1,TRBV28,CASSLGTFSSYNEQFF
TRBJ2-2,TRBV25-1,CASKRAGELFF
TRBJ2-5,TRBV18,CASSPQQETQYF
TRBJ2-5,TRBV28,CASSLAWKETQYF
TRBJ1-5,TRBV6-1,CASSVGSYSNQPQHF
TRBJ2-7,TRBV7-9,CASSFVLAGIVEQYF
TRBJ2-3,TRBV5-4,CASSLGGGSSDTQYF
TRBJ2-3,TRBV6-5,CASRRDYTDTQYF
TRBJ2-5,TRBV4-2,CASSQEETAGGPGETQYF
TRBJ1-5,TRBV6-6,CAAEGPGARNQPQHF
TRBJ2-5,TRBV20-1,CSASDRETQYF
TRBJ1-2,TRBV6-1,CASSESRGIGYTF
TRBJ2-1,TRBV14,CASSPIRSGSLIGEQFF
TRBJ2-3,TRBV5-6,CASSFPVLGEFTDTQYF
TRBJ2-7,TRBV28,CASNTRGRGAFSYEQYF
TRBJ2-7,TRBV6-1,CASSAPSGRGNEQYF
TRBJ2-6,TRBV27,CASSPWTSGSSDGANVLTF
TRBJ2-1,TRBV6-6,CASSYRRSNNEQFF
TRBJ2-5,TRBV30,CAWSPIDWYQETQYF
TRBJ2-3,TRBV25-1,CASRVGLAGADTQYF
TRBJ2-1,TRBV4-1,CASTSRFWLAGFNEQFF
TRBJ2-7,TRBV7-8,CASSLSRVAPFYEQYF
TRBJ1-2,TRBV30,CATHGGGGGYTF
TRBJ2-1,TRBV19,CASSIFTGNEQFF
TRBJ2-7,TRBV28,CAIGESGRAVDEQYF
TRBJ2-7,TRBV7-9,CASSLGGTSHYEQYF
TRBJ1-4,TRBV11-2,CASSPLGTTNEKLFF
TRBJ2-1,TRBV5-4,CASSLLEAYNEQFF
TRBJ2-5,TRBV7-6,CASSPHQETQYF
TRBJ2-3,TRBV5-4,CASRPGTSLADTQYF
TRBJ1-1,TRBV7-2,CASSLTLNRVTEAFF
TRBJ2-7,TRBV4-1,CASSHLRGQTYEQYF
TRBJ2-7,TRBV6-1,CASRARDGSYEQYF
TRBJ2-7,TRBV30,CAWSSKGRRGTTGEQYF
TRBJ2-3,TRBV5-1,CASSPHHTQYF
TRBJ1-1,TRBV18,CASSSSGTVNTEAFF
TRBJ2-5,TRBV5-1,CASSLGRQIQTRSGRETQYF